This T cell receptor (beta chain) was sequenced in a study of control samples from healthy donors and cancer patients. Clones were sequenced by immunoSEQ multiplex PCR, and TCRdb holds only the in-frame ones, with some missing. The sample has around 83,000 clones, roughly 93% seen once. The V gene lost 3 bases and the J gene lost 0 bases, with 15 bases spanning the gap. This CDR3 contains 17 residues. CDR1 and CDR2 (germline): ENHRY, SYGVKD. In this sample, this clone turned up a few times. The gene calls are TRBV10-3 and TRBJ1-3, with unresolved D. Sequenced: PBMCs. This clonotype was sampled from a woman aged 40-49 years with lung cancer. The CDR3 DNA is TGTGCCATCAGTGAAACAACAGCTTTTAACTCTGGAAACACCATATATTTT. It is translated as CAISETTAFNSGNTIYF.